This T cell receptor (beta chain) was profiled in a study of CD8 T cells in Susac syndrome. Healthy donors formed controls matched for age and sex. Random-hexamer reverse transcription was applied to about 0.45 to 1 ug RNA. TCRdb independently ran MiXCR on the immunoSEQ multiplex PCR reads; one entry per CDR3 protein. The table lists some 160,000 distinct CDR3 sequences, just over 90% of them singletons, with around 0.079% in the top ten. The ends were cut back, 4 bases at V and 0 bases at J, with 15 bases in the middle. From germline, CDR1 is SGHVS and CDR2 FQNEAQ. The CDR3 totals 16 residues. The J gene is TRBJ1-1, the V gene TRBV7-8, with D possibly being TRBD1 (5 bases). This receptor was obtained from a human donor in good health. Material for sequencing was CD4+ T cells from PBMCs. CDR3 region: CASSWAAGGMNTEAFF. The CDR3, as DNA: TGTGCCAGCAGCTGGGCCGCCGGGGGGATGAACACTGAAGCTTTCTTT.